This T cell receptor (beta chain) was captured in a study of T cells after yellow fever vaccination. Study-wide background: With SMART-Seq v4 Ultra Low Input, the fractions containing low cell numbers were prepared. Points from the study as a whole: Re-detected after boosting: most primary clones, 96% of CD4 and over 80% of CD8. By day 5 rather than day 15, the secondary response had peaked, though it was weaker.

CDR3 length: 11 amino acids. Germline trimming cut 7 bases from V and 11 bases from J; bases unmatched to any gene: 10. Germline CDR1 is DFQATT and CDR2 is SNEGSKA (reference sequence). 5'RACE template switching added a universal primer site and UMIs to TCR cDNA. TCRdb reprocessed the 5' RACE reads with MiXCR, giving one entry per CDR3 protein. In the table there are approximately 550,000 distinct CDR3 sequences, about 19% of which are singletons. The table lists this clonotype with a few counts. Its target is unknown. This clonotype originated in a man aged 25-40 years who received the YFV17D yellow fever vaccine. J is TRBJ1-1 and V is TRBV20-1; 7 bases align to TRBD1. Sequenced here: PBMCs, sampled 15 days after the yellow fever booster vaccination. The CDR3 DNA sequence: TGCAGTGTCAGTGGCAGGGGGAATGCTTTCTTT. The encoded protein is CSVSGRGNAFF.